The subject of this entry is one TCR beta chain. Its target is unknown. This entry comes from a study of cytomegalovirus exposure and HLA in healthy donors. Study-level information: A subsequent analysis reported that the roughly 120 validation repertoires were produced on the same platform that had also been used for the 666 first-cohort repertoires.

Trimming removed 10 bases from V and 3 bases from J; junction bases left unmatched: 5. This CDR3 comprises 13 residues. Germline V CDR1 and CDR2: MNHEY, SMNVEV (reference sequence). Libraries were prepared by immunoSEQ multiplex PCR; TCRdb keeps only in-frame clonotypes and omits some of them. The profile shows fewer than 250,000 clones, roughly 84% of them singletons. Study results and limitations: Most TCR sequences showed up rarely, but some public TCRs showed up in many donors. Reports showed the classifier diagnosing cytomegalovirus status with high specificity and sensitivity.

Sequences were obtained from PBMCs. This clonotype was obtained from a woman in her 30s in good health and CMV-seropositive. This chain connects TRBV27 to TRBJ1-2, with 10 bases that match TRBD1. The CDR3, as DNA: TGTGCCACCGGGACAGGGGCAGACTATGGCTACACCTTC. This sequence encodes CATGTGADYGYTF.